This T cell receptor (beta chain) was sequenced during a study of CD8+CD57+ T cells in acquired aplastic anemia. Trimming cost V 3 bases and J 3 bases, with 6 bases left between them. Germline CDR1 is SGDLS and CDR2 is YYNGEE. This CDR3 contains 12 residues. Genomic DNA acted as the template from which TCR beta VDJ combination and CDR3 sequence profiling were carried out. TCRdb re-called the reads with MiXCR, one entry per CDR3 protein. Here the sample spans about 160,000 distinct CDR3 sequences, approximately 44% being singletons. The chain has TRBV9 and TRBJ2-5; D is unclear. This TCR came from a human donor in good health. Material: sorted CD4+, CD8+, or CD8+CD57+ T cells (not recorded which) from PBMCs. CDR3 in amino acids: CASSGLEETQYF. CDR3 in DNA: TGTGCCAGCAGCGGGCTGGAAGAGACCCAGTACTTC.